This is a list of T cell receptor beta chains from one sample in a study of cytomegalovirus exposure and HLA in healthy donors. The method was immunoSEQ multiplex PCR; TCRdb's version includes in-frame clones alone and lacks a portion of them. The data show approximately 140,000 clones, and the top ten clones hold 2.2%. Sequencing was done on a sample of PBMCs. All receptors derive from a woman younger than 30 in good health and CMV-seronegative. The CDR3 runs from the conserved cysteine through the conserved F or W.

CASSLLGRRLNQPQHF	TRBV5-1	TRBJ1-5	16
CASSEFGAPETQYF	TRBV25-1	TRBJ2-5	14
CASRLQGLNTGELFF	TRBV7-8	TRBJ2-2	15
CASSSGLAATGELFF	TRBV7-6	TRBJ2-2	15
CASKTPTVNTEAFF	TRBV7-2	TRBJ1-1	14
CASRIPGGVTEAFF	TRBV28	TRBJ1-1	14
CASHYSNQPQHF	TRBV6-5	TRBJ1-5	12
CASSLSSLAGAEQFF	TRBV4-1	TRBJ2-1	15
CASSPPGGTSSSSYEQYF	TRBV4-1	TRBJ2-7	18
CASSPGEGSTDTQYF	TRBV18	TRBJ2-3	15
CASSQGDLNTEAFF	TRBV5-1	TRBJ1-1	14
CARDRTGGGDEQFF	TRBV6-1	TRBJ2-1	14
CASSESRGINTQYF	TRBV6-4	TRBJ2-3	14
CATTFTGQGYNEQFF	TRBV15	TRBJ2-1	15
CASSHGPPQAGGPSFGSEQYF	TRBV4-1	TRBJ2-7	21
CASRQAHSGANVLTF	TRBV19	TRBJ2-6	15
CASSAGTSTYNEQFF	TRBV9	TRBJ2-1	15
CASSYGVARTYEQYF	TRBV6-5	TRBJ2-7	15
CASSQVMVTNSYNEQFF	TRBV4-3	TRBJ2-1	17
CASSQDRRFYHGGEQYF	TRBV4-1	TRBJ2-7	17
CASSPTGTVRFADTQYF	TRBV18	TRBJ2-3	17
CASSSGMRNTIYF	TRBV28	TRBJ1-3	13
CASRPGLVVSSYNEQFF	TRBV7-7	TRBJ2-1	17
CASSADKAYDNEQFF	TRBV9	TRBJ2-1	15
CASSWRLAGGRNEQYF	TRBV7-8	TRBJ2-7	16
CASSYRGGLGTGELFF	TRBV6-5	TRBJ2-2	16
CASSLRFRGNEQFF	TRBV7-9	TRBJ2-1	14
CARSCLGQDTEKLFF	TRBV7-5	TRBJ1-4	15
CASSQDRGSYNEQFF	TRBV4-1	TRBJ2-1	15
CASSLRTPTSGVNTGELFF	TRBV27	TRBJ2-2	19
CAWGTGRLRGYTF	TRBV30	TRBJ1-2	13
CASSLDIDTQYF	TRBV11-3	TRBJ2-3	12
CAISPGTGGAFF	TRBV10-3	TRBJ1-1	12
CAWSVTVNTEAFF	TRBV30	TRBJ1-1	13
CASSLDGRTGILVGAKAFF	TRBV11-2	TRBJ1-1	19
CAWSRLWGLAGGFQETQYF	TRBV30	TRBJ2-5	19
CSVGRGARGGTEAFF	TRBV29-1	TRBJ1-1	15
CASSMAGDTIYF	TRBV19	TRBJ1-3	12
CASSLGTSGTYEQYF	TRBV7-3	TRBJ2-7	15
CASSLGGLAGETQYF	TRBV11-2	TRBJ2-5	15
CASSLDRGSTDTQYF	TRBV2	TRBJ2-3	15